The rows below give T cell receptor beta chains drawn from one sample of a study of T-cell reconstitution after alpha-beta-depleted transplantation in children. TCRdb reprocessed the PCR reads with MiXCR, giving one entry per CDR3 protein. The sample lists some 400,000 distinct CDR3 sequences, roughly 22% occurring once. The sample was PBMCs from the stem cell graft donor, taken from the stem cell graft. All receptors come from a human donor who donated a stem cell graft to a child with acute myeloid leukemia. Both conserved end residues are part of each CDR3. D genes are given only for firm matches. Clone size is given for some rows only: seen once, a few or many times, or a class if the clone is expanded.

TRBJ1-4,.,.,TRBV20-1,TGCAGTGCCAGAGGGATTGGCCATAATGAAAAACTGTTTTTT,CSARGIGHNEKLFF
TRBJ2-3,.,.,TRBV10-2,TGCGCCAGCAGGACTAGTGGGGGCCGAGGAGATACGCAGTATTTT,CASRTSGGRGDTQYF
TRBJ2-5,few,.,TRBV5-5,TGTGCCAGCAGCTCAAGGTCGGGGCAGACCCGAGAGACCCAGTACTTC,CASSSRSGQTRETQYF
TRBJ1-1,.,.,TRBV27,TGTGCCAGCGAACTACAAAGGATATACACTGAAGCTTTCTTT,CASELQRIYTEAFF
TRBJ2-3,few,.,TRBV7-9,TGTGCCAGCAGCTTAGACCGCAACACAGATACGCAGTATTTT,CASSLDRNTDTQYF
TRBJ1-5,few,TRBD1,TRBV20-1,TGCAGTGCACTAAACCGGGACAGGGGTCAGCCCCAGCATTTT,CSALNRDRGQPQHF
TRBJ2-2,.,TRBD1,TRBV27,TGTGCCAGCAGTTCCCCAGGGGGGAACACCGGGGAGCTGTTTTTT,CASSSPGGNTGELFF
TRBJ2-5,few,.,TRBV29-1,TGCAGCGTTGTTCACCGACGCGGGACCCAGTACTTC,CSVVHRRGTQYF
TRBJ2-3,few,TRBD2,TRBV6-5,TGTGCCAGCAGTTACCCCCGGGGTAGCGGGAGGGTGAAAGATACGCAGTATTTT,CASSYPRGSGRVKDTQYF
TRBJ2-1,few,TRBD1,TRBV29-1,TGCAGCGGGGTGTCCGGGACAGGGGGCTCGTACAATGAGCAGTTCTTC,CSGVSGTGGSYNEQFF
TRBJ2-7,.,.,TRBV5-1,TGCGCCAGCAGCTTGACAGGGATCTCCTACGAGCAGTACTTC,CASSLTGISYEQYF
TRBJ2-1,many,TRBD1,TRBV12-3/TRBV12-4,TGTGCCAGCAGTTGGGGACAGGGAGGCAATGAGCAGTTCTTC,CASSWGQGGNEQFF
TRBJ1-2,few,TRBD1,TRBV6-5,TGTGCCAGCAGTTACGGGGACAGGGAAGGTGGCTACACCTTC,CASSYGDREGGYTF
TRBJ2-7,.,.,TRBV10-2,TGCGCCAGCAGTGAGGGCCAGGTAGACACCTACGAGCAGTACTTC,CASSEGQVDTYEQYF
TRBJ2-7,few,.,TRBV28,TGTGCCAGCAGTCTCCGGGATGGCCTCTACGAGCAGTACTTC,CASSLRDGLYEQYF
TRBJ2-6,.,.,TRBV6-5,TGTGCCAGCAGTTCCGGTTTCTCTGGGGCCAACGTCCTGACTTTC,CASSSGFSGANVLTF
TRBJ2-5,.,TRBD2,TRBV7-2,TGTGCCAGCAGCTTAGGAGGGAGGGAAGGGGAGACCCAGTACTTC,CASSLGGREGETQYF
TRBJ2-5,many,.,TRBV20-1,TGCAGTGCAAGTACAGGGCGAGAGACCCAGTACTTC,CSASTGRETQYF
TRBJ1-1,many,.,TRBV5-1,TGCGCCAGCAGCTTGGCCGGCAGGGTCTCAACTGAAGCTTTCTTT,CASSLAGRVSTEAFF
TRBJ2-3,many,.,TRBV6-6,TGTGCCAGCAGCCACGGGGCAGATACGCAGTATTTT,CASSHGADTQYF
TRBJ2-5,many,.,TRBV4-2,TGTGCCAGCAGCCAAGATTTAGGGAGCGGCCAAGAGACCCAGTACTTC,CASSQDLGSGQETQYF
TRBJ2-1,.,TRBD2,TRBV12-3/TRBV12-4,TGTGCCAGCAGAACTAGCGGGATAGGTTCCTACAATGAGCAGTTCTTC,CASRTSGIGSYNEQFF
TRBJ2-7,many,TRBD2,TRBV12-3/TRBV12-4,TGTGCCAGCAGTTTAGTGTTAGCGGGAGTTCCCTACGAGCAGTACTTC,CASSLVLAGVPYEQYF
TRBJ2-7,few,.,TRBV18,TGTGCCAGCTCACGACAGGCCAGCTCCTACGAGCAGTACTTC,CASSRQASSYEQYF
TRBJ2-5,few,TRBD2,TRBV6-1,TGTGCCAGCAGTCCCTGGGGTAGCGGGTTCCAAGAGACCCAGTACTTC,CASSPWGSGFQETQYF
TRBJ1-2,.,.,TRBV15,TGTGCCACCAGCGAGCGGCAGGGAGGCTATGGCTACACCTTC,CATSERQGGYGYTF
TRBJ2-1,few,.,TRBV4-2,TGTGCCAGCAGCCAAGATCGGGGGAGAGGGAACAATGAGCAGTTCTTC,CASSQDRGRGNNEQFF
TRBJ2-7,many,.,TRBV20-1,TGCAGTGCTAAGCCGGGCTACGAGCAGTACTTC,CSAKPGYEQYF
TRBJ1-2,many,TRBD1,TRBV12-3/TRBV12-4,TGTGCCAGCAGGACACAGGGGGTAGACTATGGCTACACCTTC,CASRTQGVDYGYTF
TRBJ2-7,.,TRBD2,TRBV7-9,TGTGCCAGCAGCGCCGGACTAGCGGGAGGTAGTGAGCAGTACTTC,CASSAGLAGGSEQYF
TRBJ2-3,many,.,TRBV29-1,TGCAGCGCCTCACCGGAACAGAGGCTAGGTACGCAGTATTTT,CSASPEQRLGTQYF
TRBJ2-1,few,.,TRBV6-1,TGTGCCAGCAGTCGGGCCTCTCTAGGAGGGAATGAGCAGTTCTTC,CASSRASLGGNEQFF
TRBJ2-3,many,.,TRBV6-5,TGTGCCAGCAGTTACTCGTCCACAGATACGCAGTATTTT,CASSYSSTDTQYF
TRBJ2-5,.,.,TRBV7-7,TGTGCCAGCAGCCCCCCCACGGAAGGAGGGACCCAGTACTTC,CASSPPTEGGTQYF
TRBJ2-1,few,.,TRBV5-1,TGCGCCAGCAGCGATCCACAGGGTGGGAATGAGCAGTTCTTC,CASSDPQGGNEQFF